The next 13 T cell receptor beta chains were all read from a single sample in a study of T cell changes during pregnancy in multiple sclerosis. Here immunoSEQ multiplex PCR was the method, and the copy in TCRdb shows in-frame clones only, minus some. Of some 59,000 clones in the sample, around 90% were seen once. The sequencing here drew on peripheral blood, taken in the second trimester of pregnancy. These receptors were taken from a female donor with multiple sclerosis, enrolled in a pregnancy study.

The CDR3 sequence: CASSAQRDQPQHF. The CDR3 DNA sequence: TGTGCCAGCAGTGCCCAGAGGGATCAGCCCCAGCATTTT. J is TRBJ1-5 and V is TRBV2; D gene unclear. Germline CDR1 SNHLY, CDR2 FYNNEI. Between the trimmed V and J ends, which lost 4 bases and 5 bases, there was a span of 9 bases. The CDR3 is 13 residues long.

This chain links TRBV27 with TRBJ1-5; 9 positions agree with TRBD1. Per the germline V gene, CDR1 is MNHEY and CDR2 is SMNVEV (reference sequence). The CDR3 runs to 14 residues. With 3 bases clipped from V and 5 bases from J, the junction kept 2 bases outside the gene matches. The CDR3 loop is CASSFNRGHQPQHF. The DNA for the CDR3 is TGTGCCAGCAGTTTCAACAGGGGGCATCAGCCCCAGCATTTT.

This clone was recorded only once. This chain connects TRBV5-8 to TRBJ1-1, with a weak D call TRBD1 (5 bases). CDR3 size: 17 residues. Trimming took 0 bases from V and 3 from J, leaving 18 bases between them. Germline V gene lookup returns CDR1 SGHTS and CDR2 YDEGEE. The CDR3 bases are TGTGCCAGCAGCTTGGGGTTTCTGGGGGGGAAGGACACTGAAGCTTTCTTT. This sequence encodes CASSLGFLGGKDTEAFF.

The chain carries TRBV7-8 and TRBJ2-7; D is perhaps TRBD2 (5 bases). The ends were cut back, 5 bases at V and 0 bases at J, with 14 bases in the middle. CDR1 SGHVS and CDR2 FQNEAQ come from the germline V gene. The CDR3 extends over 15 amino acids. CDR3: CASSPLGGFSYEQYF. CDR3 DNA sequence: TGTGCCAGCAGCCCCCTAGGAGGCTTCTCCTACGAGCAGTACTTC.

The chain carries TRBV7-2 and TRBJ2-3; D is undetermined. Trimming cost V 6 bases and J 0 bases, with 7 bases left between them. The CDR3 covers 13 residues. Germline V lookup: CDR1 SGHTA, CDR2 FQGNSA. CDR3 loop: CASRPTSTDTQYF. The CDR3 coding sequence is TGTGCCAGCAGGCCCACTAGCACAGATACGCAGTATTTT. The variable domain in full, with the rest retrieved from reference TRBV7-2 and TRBJ2-3, is GAGVSQSPSNKVTEKGKDVELRCDPISGHTALYWYRQSLGQGLEFLIYFQGNSAPDKSGLPSDRFSAERTGGSVSTLTIQRTQQEDSAVYLCASRPTSTDTQYFGPGTRLTVL.

The table lists this clone with a few counts. The chain combines TRBV2 with TRBJ2-7; 7 bases agree with TRBD1. Germline assignment: CDR1 SNHLY and CDR2 FYNNEI. There are 16 residues in the CDR3. The ends lost 0 bases at V and 3 bases at J; junction bases unmatched: 8. The CDR3 region is CASSEAPRTGDYEQYF. CDR3 bases: TGTGCCAGCAGTGAAGCCCCACGTACAGGGGACTACGAGCAGTACTTC.

The V and J genes are TRBV10-1 and TRBJ1-2, with TRBD1 matching over 8 bases. The trim removed 6 bases at V and 8 bases at J, leaving 11 bases unmatched. CDR3 length equals 14 residues. Germline CDR1 and CDR2: WNHNN and SYGVQD (reference sequence). CDR3 DNA: TGCGCCAGCAGCGTATTGGGACAGGAGGGAGGCTACACCTTC. Translating it yields CASSVLGQEGGYTF.

This rearrangement joins TRBV7-2 to TRBJ2-5, with TRBD2 matching over 8 bases. CDR1 SGHTA and CDR2 FQGNSA come from the germline V gene. The V segment lost 1 base and the J segment 5 bases; nucleotides outside the gene matches: 6. CDR3 size: 15 residues. This CDR3 reads CASSLGGLVRETQYF. CDR3 nucleotides: TGTGCCAGCAGCTTAGGGGGACTAGTTCGGGAGACCCAGTACTTC.

The CDR3 protein is CAWSVGGAAYEQYF. CDR3 nucleotides: TGTGCCTGGAGTGTCGGGGGGGCAGCCTACGAGCAGTACTTC. The chain carries TRBV30 and TRBJ2-7; 8 bases fit TRBD2. Germline CDR1 is GTSNPN and CDR2 is SVGIG (reference sequence). This CDR3 is 14 amino acids long. V lost 0 bases, J lost 2 bases, and 3 bases stayed unmatched.

The CDR3 sequence: CATSTSGLAGFTDTQYF. In DNA, the CDR3 is TGTGCCACCAGCACCTCCGGACTAGCGGGGTTCACAGATACGCAGTATTTT. J is TRBJ2-3 and V is TRBV15; the match to TRBD2 covers 12 bases. The CDR3 totals 17 residues. Trimming took 4 bases from V and 2 from J; bases not matched to a gene: 7. CDR1 and CDR2 (germline): LNHNV, YYDKDF (reference sequence).

This clone was picked up one time. The chain couples TRBV7-9 to TRBJ2-1, with D unresolved. Germline CDR1 and CDR2: SEHNR and FQNEAQ (reference sequence). V shed 2 bases and J shed 9 bases, with 5 bases lying between them. The CDR3 is 11 amino acids. The DNA for the CDR3 is TGTGCCAGCAGCTTACCATCTGAGCAGTTCTTC. It codes for CASSLPSEQFF.

The rearrangement uses TRBV2 and TRBJ2-3; tentatively, D is TRBD1 (5 bases). The CDR3 is 17 residues long. Germline V lookup: CDR1 SNHLY, CDR2 FYNNEI. Trimming left V 7 bases short and J 2 bases short, with 22 bases between. The CDR3 nucleotides read TGTGCCAGCACCCCGGACGGACACCCCATTTTCACAGATACGCAGTATTTT. This codes for CASTPDGHPIFTDTQYF.

The chain links TRBV5-1 to TRBJ2-1; TRBD2 matches at 15 bases. The CDR3 length is 17 residues. J lost 7 bases, V lost 3 bases, and 8 bases had no gene match. Germline V CDR1 and CDR2: SGHRS, YFSETQ. DNA for the CDR3: TGCGCCAGCAGCTCCAGGACTAGCGGGGGGGGTAGGAATGAGCAGTTCTTC. Protein product: CASSSRTSGGGRNEQFF. The whole variable domain, filled in from reference TRBV5-1 and TRBJ2-1, reads KAGVTQTPRYLIKTRGQQVTLSCSPISGHRSVSWYQQTPGQGLQFLFEYFSETQRNKGNFPGRFSGRQFSNSRSEMNVSTLELGDSALYLCASSSRTSGGGRNEQFFGPGTRLTVL.